Sequencing of this T cell receptor (beta chain) was carried out in a study of tumor-infiltrating lymphocytes in localized non-small cell lung cancer. Looking at the study overall: Several tumor histologies, both smoking statuses, and some post-neoadjuvant chemotherapy samples were included. General study findings and limits: No link was found between tumor T-cell fraction and recurrence-free survival.

A remark on this clone: Its specificity is unknown.

Clones were sequenced by immunoSEQ multiplex PCR, and TCRdb holds only the in-frame ones, with some missing. The sample records under 7,500 clones, about 69% being singletons. V shed 3 bases and J shed 4 bases, with 8 bases lying between them. CDR1 and CDR2 (germline): SGHTA, FQGTGA. CDR3 length: 13 residues. This chain connects TRBV7-3 to TRBJ2-3; D ambiguous. Input material: lung tumor tissue. The clonotype comes from a human donor with non-small cell lung cancer. CDR3 protein: CASSFSRSDTQYF. CDR3 in DNA: TGTGCCAGCAGCTTTTCTAGATCAGATACGCAGTATTTT.